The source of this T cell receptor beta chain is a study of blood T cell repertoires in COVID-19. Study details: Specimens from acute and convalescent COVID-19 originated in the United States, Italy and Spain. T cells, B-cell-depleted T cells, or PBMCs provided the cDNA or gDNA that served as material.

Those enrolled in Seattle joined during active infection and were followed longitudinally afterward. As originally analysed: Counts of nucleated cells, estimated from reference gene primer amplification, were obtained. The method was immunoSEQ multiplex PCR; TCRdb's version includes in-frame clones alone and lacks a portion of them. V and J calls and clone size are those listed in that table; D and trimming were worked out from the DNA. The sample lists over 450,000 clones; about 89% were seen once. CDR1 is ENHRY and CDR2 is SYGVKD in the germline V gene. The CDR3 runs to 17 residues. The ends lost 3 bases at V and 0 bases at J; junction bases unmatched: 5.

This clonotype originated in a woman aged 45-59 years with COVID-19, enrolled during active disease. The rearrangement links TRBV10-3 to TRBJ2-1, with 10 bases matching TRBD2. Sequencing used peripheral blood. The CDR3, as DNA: TGTGCCATCAGTGAAGGAGCGGGGGGGAGCTCCTACAATGAGCAGTTCTTC. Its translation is CAISEGAGGSSYNEQFF.